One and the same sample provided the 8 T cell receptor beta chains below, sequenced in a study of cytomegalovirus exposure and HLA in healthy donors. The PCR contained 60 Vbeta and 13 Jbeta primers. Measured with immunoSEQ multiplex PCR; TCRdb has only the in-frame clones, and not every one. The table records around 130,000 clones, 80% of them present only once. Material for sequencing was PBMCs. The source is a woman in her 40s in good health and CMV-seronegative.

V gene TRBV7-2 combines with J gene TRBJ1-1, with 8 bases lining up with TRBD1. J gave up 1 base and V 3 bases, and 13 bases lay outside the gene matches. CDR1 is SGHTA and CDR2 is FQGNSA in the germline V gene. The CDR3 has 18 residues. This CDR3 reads CASSLWAGGARKNTEAFF. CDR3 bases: TGTGCCAGCAGCTTGTGGGCAGGGGGCGCGCGGAAGAACACTGAAGCTTTCTTT.

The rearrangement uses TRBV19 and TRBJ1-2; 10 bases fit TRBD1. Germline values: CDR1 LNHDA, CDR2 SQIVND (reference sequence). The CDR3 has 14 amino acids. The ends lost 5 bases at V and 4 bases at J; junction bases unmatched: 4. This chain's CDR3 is CASSPGQGGYGYTF. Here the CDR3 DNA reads TGTGCCAGTAGTCCCGGACAGGGGGGCTATGGCTACACCTTC.

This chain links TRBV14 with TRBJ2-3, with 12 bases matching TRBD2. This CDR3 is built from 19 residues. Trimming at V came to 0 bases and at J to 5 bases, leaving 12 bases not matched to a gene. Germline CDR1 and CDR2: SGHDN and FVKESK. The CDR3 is CASSQDRLAGGPWEDTQYF. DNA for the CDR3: TGTGCCAGCAGCCAAGATCGGCTAGCGGGGGGGCCTTGGGAAGATACGCAGTATTTT.

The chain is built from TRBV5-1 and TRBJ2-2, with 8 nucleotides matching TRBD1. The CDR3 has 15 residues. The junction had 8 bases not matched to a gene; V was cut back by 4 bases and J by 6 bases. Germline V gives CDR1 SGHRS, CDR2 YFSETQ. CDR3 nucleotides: TGCGCCAGCAGCCCGGACAGGGTGAGCCCCGGGGAGCTGTTTTTT. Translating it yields CASSPDRVSPGELFF.

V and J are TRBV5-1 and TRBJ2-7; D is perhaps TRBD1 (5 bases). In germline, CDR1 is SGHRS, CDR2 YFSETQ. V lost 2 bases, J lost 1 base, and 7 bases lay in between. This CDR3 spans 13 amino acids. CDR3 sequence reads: CASSFGQSYEQYF. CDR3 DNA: TGCGCCAGCAGCTTCGGACAATCCTACGAGCAGTACTTC.

The CDR3 reads CASSQDLFTGELFF. DNA of the CDR3: TGTGCCAGCAGCCAAGATCTTTTTACCGGGGAGCTGTTTTTT. The chain is built from TRBV14 and TRBJ2-2; D unresolved. The CDR3 contains 14 residues. Deletions cut 0 bases from V and 5 bases from J, with 7 bases between. Germline values: CDR1 SGHDN, CDR2 FVKESK.

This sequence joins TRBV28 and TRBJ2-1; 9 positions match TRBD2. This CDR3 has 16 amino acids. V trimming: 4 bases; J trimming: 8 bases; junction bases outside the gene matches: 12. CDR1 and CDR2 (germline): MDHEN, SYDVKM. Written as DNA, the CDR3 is TGTGCCAGCAGTTCCCTCCGAGTAGCGGGAGCGGATGAGCAGTTCTTC. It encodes CASSSLRVAGADEQFF.

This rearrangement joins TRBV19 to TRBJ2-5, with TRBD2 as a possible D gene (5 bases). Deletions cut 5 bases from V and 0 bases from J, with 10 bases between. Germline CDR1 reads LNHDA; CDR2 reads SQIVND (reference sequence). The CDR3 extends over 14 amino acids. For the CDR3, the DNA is TGTGCCAGTAGTTCGCTCGGGGACCAAGAGACCCAGTACTTC. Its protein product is CASSSLGDQETQYF.